This T cell receptor beta chain emerged from a study of T-cell reconstitution after alpha-beta-depleted transplantation in children. Findings of the study overall: Where some patients showed high TCRbeta diversity at day 60, it came from recipient T cells and thymic progenitors that had survived.

A remark on this clonotype: Antigen unknown.

Unique molecular identifiers were used to barcode this TCRbeta library. TCRdb reprocessed the PCR reads with MiXCR, giving one entry per CDR3 protein. This table has about 830,000 distinct CDR3 sequences, roughly 16% appearing once. This sample comprised PBMCs, mostly from graft donor cells, obtained 360 days after TCRalphabeta/CD19-depleted stem cell transplant. The source is a male patient aged 10 to 17 who had a stem cell transplant for acute lymphoblastic leukemia, so the T cells may come from the graft donor.

The CDR3 here is CASSLWAGGWSEKLFF. CDR3 in DNA: TGTGCCAGCAGTTTATGGGCAGGGGGTTGGAGTGAAAAACTGTTTTTT. The rearrangement joins TRBV28 to TRBJ1-4, with 7 bases fitting TRBD1. Germline assignment: CDR1 MDHEN and CDR2 SYDVKM. The CDR3 covers 16 residues. With 0 bases clipped from V and 7 bases from J, the junction kept 8 bases outside the gene matches.